A selection of T cell receptor beta chains follows, all from one sample in a study of cytomegalovirus exposure and HLA in healthy donors. This table comes from immunoSEQ multiplex PCR, and its TCRdb copy is limited to in-frame clones, with some not included. The sample records around 130,000 clones, 70% being singletons. Sequencing input: PBMCs. The receptors were gathered from a woman younger than 45 in good health and CMV-seronegative. The CDR3 runs from the conserved cysteine through the conserved F or W. The D gene is left open where the match is weak. The size entry is marked missing in some rows and otherwise reads once, few, many or a size class.

v_gene	d_gene	j_gene	abundance	CDR3nt	CDR3aa
TRBV28	-	TRBJ2-6	once	TGTGCCACCACGCAGTGGAGTAATGTCCTGACTTTC	CATTQWSNVLTF
TRBV5-1	-	TRBJ1-1	few	TGCGCCAGCAGCGGAGCGTATACGTTCCCTATGAACACTGAAGCTTTCTTT	CASSGAYTFPMNTEAFF
TRBV6-1	-	TRBJ2-5	-	TGTGCCAGCACAAGGGCGAGGGAAGAGACCCAGTACTTC	CASTRAREETQYF
TRBV5-1	TRBD1	TRBJ1-2	-	TGCGCCAGCAGAACCGGGACAGGGGAGCGTGGCTACACCTTC	CASRTGTGERGYTF
TRBV29-1	-	TRBJ2-3	-	TGCAGCTCTTGGGGCGGGGTGACAGATACGCAGTATTTT	CSSWGGVTDTQYF
TRBV6-1	TRBD1	TRBJ2-2	-	TGTGCCAGCAGAGACGACAGGGGCAGGTCCGGGGAGCTGTTTTTT	CASRDDRGRSGELFF
TRBV28	-	TRBJ2-7	-	TGTGCCAGCAGTCCCCGAGCGTTTAACTACCCCGACGAGCAGTACTTC	CASSPRAFNYPDEQYF
TRBV11-2	-	TRBJ2-7	-	TGTGCCAGCAGCTCTCAGCGCGAGCAGTACTTC	CASSSQREQYF
TRBV19	TRBD1	TRBJ2-7	-	TGTGCCAGTAGTAGCACAGGACAGGTCTCCTACGAGCAGTACTTC	CASSSTGQVSYEQYF
TRBV11-1	TRBD1	TRBJ1-3	-	TGTGCCAGCAGCCGGGACAGAGGATTCTCTGGAAACACCATATATTTT	CASSRDRGFSGNTIYF
TRBV19	-	TRBJ1-2	-	TGTGCCAGTAGTATAGTAGTGACCCAAGTGGCGGGTTATGGCTACACCTTC	CASSIVVTQVAGYGYTF
TRBV7-3	-	TRBJ2-2	-	TGTGCCAGCAGCTTTGGCGGGGGCAACACCGGGGAGCTGTTTTTT	CASSFGGGNTGELFF
TRBV2	TRBD2	TRBJ2-5	-	TGTGCCAGCAGTGTACTAGCGGGAGCCTGGGAGCAGTACTTC	CASSVLAGAWEQYF
TRBV6-1	-	TRBJ1-1	-	TGTGCCAGCTCGGCTGGGGGCCGGGCTGAAGCTTTCTTT	CASSAGGRAEAFF
TRBV5-1	TRBD2	TRBJ2-7	-	TGCGCCAGCAGCTTGGGGCTAGCGGGAACCGAGCAGTACTTC	CASSLGLAGTEQYF
TRBV2	TRBD1	TRBJ1-6	-	TGTGCCAGCAGGACAGGAGCTGCAGGGGGCGGTTCACCCCTCCACTTT	CASRTGAAGGGSPLHF
TRBV29-1	-	TRBJ2-2	-	TGCAGTCCGGCCGGGGAGCTGTTTTTT	CSPAGELFF
TRBV15	TRBD1	TRBJ2-7	-	TGTGCCACCAGCAGAGAAGGGACAGGGGGCTACGAGCAGTACTTC	CATSREGTGGYEQYF
TRBV27	-	TRBJ2-2	-	TGTGCCAGCAGCCCCTCAGCGCCCGCGAACACCGGGGAGCTGTTTTTT	CASSPSAPANTGELFF
TRBV9	TRBD2	TRBJ2-3	-	TGTGCCAGCAGCGCTACTAGCGCAGATACGCAGTATTTT	CASSATSADTQYF
TRBV6-1	TRBD1	TRBJ1-5	-	TGTGCCAGCAGTGTGACAGGACAGGGAAAAGGCAATCAGCCCCAGCATTTT	CASSVTGQGKGNQPQHF
TRBV28	TRBD1	TRBJ1-4	-	TGTGCCAGCAGTCCGCCAGGACAGGGGGATGAAAAACTGTTTTTT	CASSPPGQGDEKLFF